Detailed here is one T cell receptor beta chain. The antigen is not known. PCR employed 60 Vbeta and 13 Jbeta primers. Only in-frame clones appear in the TCRdb table, and some are missing; sequencing was by immunoSEQ multiplex PCR. The sample includes 150,000 to 200,000 clones, about 81% of them seen just once. These data come from a study of cytomegalovirus exposure and HLA in healthy donors. Study-wide findings and caveats: Previous analysis showed most TCR beta V segments were productive about 90% or about 30% of the time.

The CDR3 covers 13 residues. Germline assignment: CDR1 SNHLY and CDR2 FYNNEI. The ends lost 8 bases at V and 4 bases at J; junction bases unmatched: 4. The chain joins TRBV2 to TRBJ2-5; 10 nucleotides align to TRBD2. This receptor was obtained from a girl under 10 years old in good health and CMV-seropositive. The specimen was PBMCs. CDR3 sequence reads: CASGRLAGETQYF. The CDR3 DNA sequence: TGTGCCAGCGGTAGACTAGCGGGAGAGACCCAGTACTTC. Complete variable domain (other parts from reference TRBV2 and TRBJ2-5): EPEVTQTPSHQVTQMGQEVILRCVPISNHLYFYWYRQILGQKVEFLVSFYNNEISEKSEIFDDQFSVERPDGSNFTLKIRSTKLEDSAMYFCASGRLAGETQYFGPGTRLLVL.